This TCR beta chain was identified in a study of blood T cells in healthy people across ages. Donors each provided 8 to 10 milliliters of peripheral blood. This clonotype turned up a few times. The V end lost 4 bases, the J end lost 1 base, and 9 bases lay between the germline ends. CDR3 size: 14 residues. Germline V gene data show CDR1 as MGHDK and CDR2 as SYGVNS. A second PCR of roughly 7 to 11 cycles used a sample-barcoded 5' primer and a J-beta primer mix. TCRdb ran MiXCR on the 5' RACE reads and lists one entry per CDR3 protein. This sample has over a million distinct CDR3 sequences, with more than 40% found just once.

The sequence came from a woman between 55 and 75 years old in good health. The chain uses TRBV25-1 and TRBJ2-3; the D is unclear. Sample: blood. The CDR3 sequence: CASSAVARTDTQYF. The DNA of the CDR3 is TGTGCCAGCAGTGCAGTGGCCCGCACAGATACGCAGTATTTT. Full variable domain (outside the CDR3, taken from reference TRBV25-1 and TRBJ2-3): EADIYQTPRYLVIGTGKKITLECSQTMGHDKMYWYQQDPGMELHLIHYSYGVNSTEKGDLSSESTVSRIRTEHFPLTLESARPSHTSQYLCASSAVARTDTQYFGPGTRLTVL.